These 22 T cell receptor beta chains came from one sample sequenced in a study of technical replicates of blood from a few donors. This table comes from immunoSEQ multiplex PCR, and its TCRdb copy is limited to in-frame clones, with some not included. The sample includes roughly 68,000 clones, about 91% seen only once; the top ten take 0.3% to 0.4%. Sequencing was carried out using T cells isolated from PBMCs. The receptors were gathered from a human donor in good health.

This chain links TRBV25-1 with TRBJ1-4; 7 nucleotides align to TRBD1. Germline V gene lookup returns CDR1 MGHDK and CDR2 SYGVNS. The CDR3 consists of 16 residues. V was clipped by 4 bases and J by 7 bases; unmatched bases: 12. CDR3 nucleotides: TGTGCCAGCAGTGGGTGGACAGGCCAGCCTCTTGAAAAACTGTTTTTT. Its translation: CASSGWTGQPLEKLFF.

The chain employs TRBV19 and TRBJ2-7, with 9 bases lining up with TRBD2. V lost 5 bases and J lost 0; bases outside the gene matches: 5. This CDR3 is built from 15 residues. CDR1 is LNHDA, CDR2 SQIVND, per germline (reference sequence). CDR3 nucleotide sequence: TGTGCCAGTAGTCAAGGACTAGCGCTCTCCTACGAGCAGTACTTC. This gives the protein CASSQGLALSYEQYF.

The rearrangement uses TRBV7-3 and TRBJ2-2, with TRBD2 identical over 7 bases. The CDR3 runs to 16 residues. Germline assignment: CDR1 SGHTA and CDR2 FQGTGA. V shed 2 bases and J 8 bases; nucleotides not matched to a gene: 11. The CDR3 region is CASSLARGGSAGELFF. The CDR3 coding sequence is TGTGCCAGCAGCTTAGCTCGCGGCGGGAGTGCTGGGGAGCTGTTTTTT.

The CDR3 loop is CAWLARTDTQYF. CDR3 DNA sequence: TGTGCCTGGCTAGCCCGCACAGATACGCAGTATTTT. The V call is TRBV30, the J call TRBJ2-3; maybe TRBD2 (5 bases). The CDR3 sequence is 12 residues long. The germline V and J ends were trimmed by 5 bases and 1 base, with 7 bases remaining between them. CDR1 and CDR2 (germline): GTSNPN, SVGIG (reference sequence).

The CDR3 sequence is CASSERGKETQYF. The CDR3 nucleotides are TGTGCCAGCAGTGAAAGGGGGAAAGAGACCCAGTACTTC. The chain combines TRBV6-1 with TRBJ2-5, with D perhaps matching TRBD1 (6 bases). The V gene lost 2 bases and the J gene lost 3 bases, with 7 bases spanning the gap. The germline V gene has CDR1 MNHNS and CDR2 SASEGT. This CDR3 is 13 amino acids long.

This chain links TRBV18 with TRBJ2-1, with TRBD2 matching over 7 bases. Looked up from germline, CDR1 is KGHSH and CDR2 is LQKENI. Unmatched junction bases numbered 1, after V lost 2 bases and J lost 0 bases. This CDR3 is 15 amino acids long. The CDR3 nucleotides read TGTGCCAGCTCACCAGGCGGGAGCTCCTACAATGAGCAGTTCTTC. The encoded protein is CASSPGGSSYNEQFF.

V and J are TRBV9 and TRBJ2-5; the match to TRBD1 covers 9 bases. This CDR3 comprises 16 residues. J was trimmed by 4 bases and V by 6 bases; bases with no gene match: 13. CDR1 SGDLS and CDR2 YYNGEE come from the germline V gene. The CDR3 DNA reads TGTGCCAGCACCCTAACTCCGGGACAGGGAGGAGAGACCCAGTACTTC. Protein sequence: CASTLTPGQGGETQYF. Full variable domain (outside the CDR3, taken from reference TRBV9 and TRBJ2-5): DSGVTQTPKHLITATGQRVTLRCSPRSGDLSVYWYQQSLDQGLQFLIQYYNGEERAKGNILERFSAQQFPDLHSELNLSSLELGDSALYFCASTLTPGQGGETQYFGPGTRLLVL.

V is TRBV2 and J is TRBJ1-3, with D perhaps matching TRBD1 (5 bases). V was cut by 1 base and J by 3 bases, with 10 bases left in between. Germline-derived CDR1 and CDR2 are SNHLY and FYNNEI. The CDR3 runs 15 residues. The CDR3 DNA follows: TGTGCCAGCAGTGAAGTTTTGGGGGGTGGAAACACCATATATTTT. It specifies CASSEVLGGGNTIYF.

The chain employs TRBV4-2 and TRBJ1-3, with TRBD1 matching over 10 bases. The germline V gene encodes CDR1 LGHNA and CDR2 YNFKEQ. The CDR3 is 19 amino acids. V lost 1 base to trimming and J lost 1 base; unmatched junction nucleotides: 10. CDR3 sequence: CASSQVGGTGVLSGNTIYF. The CDR3 nucleotides read TGTGCCAGCAGCCAAGTTGGCGGGACAGGGGTACTTTCTGGAAACACCATATATTTT.

V usage is TRBV5-6 and J usage is TRBJ2-7; no clear D gene. Germline V gene data show CDR1 as SGHDT and CDR2 as YYEEEE. CDR3 length: 14 amino acids. Trimming took off 0 bases at V and 2 bases at J, with 9 bases between the two ends. The CDR3 coding sequence is TGTGCCAGCAGCTTGGGAGGTTCTACCTACGAGCAGTACTTC. This translates into CASSLGGSTYEQYF.

The chain carries TRBV7-8 and TRBJ2-5; unclear D gene. Germline CDR1 and CDR2: SGHVS and FQNEAQ. With 4 bases removed from V and 5 bases from J, the gap between germline ends came to 20 bases. This CDR3 region has 16 residues. DNA for the CDR3: TGTGCCAGCAGCTCCCCTGGCGGAGTGAAGGTGGAGACCCAGTACTTC. Protein: CASSSPGGVKVETQYF.

This chain links TRBV9 with TRBJ2-7; D might be TRBD2 (6 bases). V lost 0 bases, J lost 6 bases, and 19 bases lay in between. Germline V gene sequence: CDR1 SGDLS, CDR2 YYNGEE. This CDR3 region has 16 residues. CDR3 region: CASSVGAGGGWGEQYF. CDR3 DNA: TGTGCCAGCAGCGTAGGAGCAGGTGGGGGGTGGGGCGAGCAGTACTTC.

The chain uses TRBV5-6 and TRBJ1-2; 7 positions agree with TRBD1. Germline lookup yields CDR1 SGHDT and CDR2 YYEEEE. Unmatched junction bases numbered 5, after V lost 4 bases and J lost 8 bases. The CDR3 runs to 12 residues. The CDR3 DNA is TGTGCCAGCAGCGGTGACAGGGAAGGCTACACCTTC. Translation gives CASSGDREGYTF.

This chain joins TRBV4-1 and TRBJ2-5; TRBD2 aligns across 12 bases. With 0 bases clipped from V and 2 bases from J, the junction kept 4 bases outside the gene matches. The CDR3 runs to 17 residues. Germline V gene lookup returns CDR1 MGHRA and CDR2 YSYEKL. The CDR3 is CASSQDSLAGGQETQYF. CDR3 nucleotide sequence: TGCGCCAGCAGCCAAGATAGCCTAGCGGGAGGGCAAGAGACCCAGTACTTC.

The V and J genes are TRBV19 and TRBJ1-1; the match to TRBD1 covers 7 bases. The V segment lost 7 bases and the J segment 5 bases; nucleotides outside the gene matches: 10. Germline V gene lookup returns CDR1 LNHDA and CDR2 SQIVND (reference sequence). The CDR3 covers 14 residues. In nucleotides, the CDR3 is TGTGCCAGTACGCACCGGGACAGTCTAACTGAAGCTTTCTTT. Its translation: CASTHRDSLTEAFF.

V usage is TRBV2 and J usage is TRBJ1-4; D is ambiguous. V was trimmed by 6 bases and J by 8 bases, leaving 22 bases between them. Germline V gives CDR1 SNHLY, CDR2 FYNNEI. The CDR3 consists of 16 residues. The CDR3 spells CASSQFVGALGEKLFF. The CDR3, as DNA: TGTGCCAGCAGCCAATTCGTGGGAGCCCTAGGAGAAAAACTGTTTTTT.

The chain has TRBV2 and TRBJ2-7; no firm D call. Germline V gene sequence: CDR1 SNHLY, CDR2 FYNNEI. This CDR3 contains 14 residues. Trimming took off 6 bases at V and 0 bases at J, with 12 bases between the two ends. The CDR3 coding sequence is TGTGCCAGCAGGGGTGACTGGAGCTCCTACGAGCAGTACTTC. Translating it yields CASRGDWSSYEQYF.

The rearrangement links TRBV11-3 to TRBJ1-1; no clear D. CDR1 SGHNT and CDR2 YENEEA come from the germline V gene. Trimming removed 5 bases from V and 6 bases from J, with 10 bases in between. The CDR3 covers 12 residues. The CDR3 sequence is CASSPRRSEAFF. DNA of the CDR3: TGTGCCAGCAGCCCCCGCCGGTCTGAAGCTTTCTTT.

V is TRBV6-1 and J is TRBJ1-4, with 7 bases matching TRBD1. From germline, CDR1 is MNHNS and CDR2 SASEGT. The CDR3 contains 15 residues. With V trimmed by 5 bases and J by 7 bases, 10 bases remained unmatched. In DNA, the CDR3 is TGTGCCAGCAGTAAACGGGGCCAGGGGGGTGAAAAACTGTTTTTT. The encoded protein is CASSKRGQGGEKLFF.

The chain links TRBV19 to TRBJ2-1; 9 nucleotides align to TRBD2. Looked up from germline, CDR1 is LNHDA and CDR2 is SQIVND (reference sequence). The length of the CDR3 is 14 residues. The V segment lost 5 bases and the J segment 8 bases; nucleotides outside the gene matches: 7. Here the CDR3 reads CASSLAGGPDEQFF. The CDR3 DNA reads as TGTGCCAGTAGTTTGGCGGGAGGGCCCGATGAGCAGTTCTTC.

The chain joins TRBV6-1 to TRBJ2-7; TRBD1 matches 10 bases. Germline V gene sequence: CDR1 MNHNS, CDR2 SASEGT. V lost 6 bases to trimming and J lost 4 bases; unmatched junction nucleotides: 6. The CDR3 runs 14 residues. The CDR3 region has the DNA TGTGCCAGCAGGATGGGACAGGGGATTTACGAGCAGTACTTC. Its translation: CASRMGQGIYEQYF.

V is TRBV2 and J is TRBJ2-6, with D possibly TRBD1 on 5 matching bases. V lost 0 bases, J lost 0 bases, and 15 bases lay in between. This CDR3 region has 19 residues. Per germline, CDR1 SNHLY and CDR2 FYNNEI. CDR3 in amino acids: CASSEAVGAGNSGANVLTF. DNA for the CDR3: TGTGCCAGCAGTGAAGCAGTTGGGGCAGGCAACTCTGGGGCCAACGTCCTGACTTTC.